This entry features one T cell receptor (beta chain) sequence. This sample was taken from a study of blood T cell repertoires in COVID-19. Study context: Samples taken during acute and convalescent COVID-19 were collected in the United States, Italy and Spain. The cDNA or gDNA used as material had been derived from T cells, B-cell-depleted T cells, or PBMCs.

Trimming took 4 bases from V and 8 from J; bases not matched to a gene: 6. There are 14 residues in the CDR3. From germline, CDR1 is LNHDA and CDR2 SQIVND (reference sequence). Source study methods: Reference gene primer amplification yielded estimated nucleated cell counts. The protocol was immunoSEQ multiplex PCR, while the TCRdb copy is restricted to in-frame clones and leaves out a portion. D and trimming were read from the DNA, whereas the V and J calls and clone size are those reported in that table. The table records a few hundred thousand clones, roughly 88% of them present only once. The V call is TRBV19, the J call TRBJ1-4; TRBD1 aligns across 8 bases. Sequenced sample: peripheral blood. The clonotype originates from an elderly man with acute or convalescent COVID-19. The CDR3 loop reads CASSTRDRYEKLFF. The DNA of the CDR3 is TGTGCCAGTAGTACCCGGGACAGGTACGAAAAACTGTTTTTT.